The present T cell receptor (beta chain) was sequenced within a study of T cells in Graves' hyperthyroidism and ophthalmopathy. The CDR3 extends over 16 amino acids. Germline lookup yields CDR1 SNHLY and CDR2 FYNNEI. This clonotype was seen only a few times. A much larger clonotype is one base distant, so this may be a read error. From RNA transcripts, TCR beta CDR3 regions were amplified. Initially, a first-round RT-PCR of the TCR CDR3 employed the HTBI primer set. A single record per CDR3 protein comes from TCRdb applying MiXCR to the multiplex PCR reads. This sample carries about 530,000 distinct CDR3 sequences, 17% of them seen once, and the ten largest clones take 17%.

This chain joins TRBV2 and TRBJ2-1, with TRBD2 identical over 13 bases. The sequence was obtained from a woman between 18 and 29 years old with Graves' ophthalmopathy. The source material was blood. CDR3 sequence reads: CAGRDLLAGGKNEQFF. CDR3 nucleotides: TGTGCCGGCAGAGACCTACTAGCGGGAGGGAAGAATGAGCAGTTCTTC.